The 20 T cell receptor beta chains below were found in one sample sequenced in a study of beta chain features in type 1 diabetes. All of the isolated RNA was reverse transcribed, so expressed TCRB transcripts were sequenced. TCRdb's copy holds only in-frame clones and misses some; the assay was immunoSEQ multiplex PCR. The sample has about 370,000 clones, approximately 16% seen once. Material: naive CD4+ T cells from blood. The receptors here all came from a woman younger than 30 in good health.

The rearrangement uses TRBV9 and TRBJ1-2; D unclear. Germline loops: CDR1 SGDLS, CDR2 YYNGEE. V lost 4 bases and J lost 1, with 11 bases in between. This CDR3 is built from 14 residues. The CDR3 DNA sequence: TGTGCCAGCAGCCGGGGAGGTTTTAACTATGGCTACACCTTC. Translation gives CASSRGGFNYGYTF.

In this sample, this clone turned up a few times. The chain has TRBV14 and TRBJ2-7; 7 nucleotides align to TRBD1. The CDR3 contains 13 residues. Germline assignment: CDR1 SGHDN and CDR2 FVKESK. V lost 4 bases to trimming and J lost 0 bases; unmatched junction nucleotides: 0. CDR3 in DNA: TGTGCCAGCAGCCGGGACAGCTCCTACGAGCAGTACTTC. It specifies CASSRDSSYEQYF.

The chain is built from TRBV10-3 and TRBJ1-1; a possible D gene is TRBD1 (5 bases). Looked up from germline, CDR1 is ENHRY and CDR2 is SYGVKD. V gave up 3 bases and J gave up 4 bases, with 6 bases separating them. The CDR3 sequence is 12 residues long. The CDR3 nucleotides are TGTGCCATCAGTGACAGGGTCACTGAAGCTTTCTTT. Protein product: CAISDRVTEAFF.

V and J are TRBV9 and TRBJ1-1, with D possibly TRBD1 on 5 matching bases. Trimming left V 3 bases short and J 7 bases short, with 16 bases between. The CDR3 has 14 residues. CDR1 is SGDLS and CDR2 is YYNGEE in the germline V gene. The CDR3, as DNA: TGTGCCAGCAGCGAGCACGGGGGGAACCATGAAGCTTTCTTT. Translated: CASSEHGGNHEAFF.

This clone has just a few counts. This chain connects TRBV15 to TRBJ2-7, with D possibly matching TRBD2 (5 bases). The J call may be in error: the DNA end matches TRBJ2-1 better. The CDR3 has 12 amino acids. CDR1 LNHNV and CDR2 YYDKDF come from the germline V gene (reference sequence). The CDR3 DNA reads TGTGCCACCAGCAGAGTTGAGCGGTCCCAGTTCTTC. Its protein is CATSRVERSQFF.

In this sample, this clone turned up a few times. The genes are TRBV4-3 and TRBJ2-2; D may be TRBD1 (6 bases). Between the trimmed V and J ends, which lost 4 bases and 1 base, there was a span of 10 bases. Looked up from germline, CDR1 is LGHNA and CDR2 is YSLEER. CDR3 length equals 15 residues. DNA of the CDR3: TGCGCCAGCAGCCCAGACAGGCTGAACACCGGGGAGCTGTTTTTT. It codes for CASSPDRLNTGELFF.

The chain couples TRBV18 to TRBJ2-2; 8 nucleotides match TRBD1. Germline V gene lookup returns CDR1 KGHSH and CDR2 LQKENI. The ends lost 1 base at V and 7 bases at J; junction bases unmatched: 11. CDR3 length: 17 amino acids. CDR3 loop: CASSPQAPTGGDGELFF. The CDR3 nucleotides read TGTGCCAGCTCACCACAGGCCCCTACAGGGGGAGACGGGGAGCTGTTTTTT.

The chain recombines TRBV15 with TRBJ1-5, with D uncertain. The V and J ends lost 1 base and 4 bases respectively, with 8 bases between them. From germline, CDR1 is LNHNV and CDR2 YYDKDF (reference sequence). There are 14 residues in the CDR3. CDR3: CATSRARGNQPQHF. The DNA of the CDR3 is TGTGCCACCAGCAGAGCCCGGGGTAATCAGCCCCAGCATTTT.

The genes are TRBV5-1 and TRBJ2-1; no definite D call. The CDR3 totals 14 residues. Germline V gene data show CDR1 as SGHRS and CDR2 as YFSETQ. Trimming took off 0 bases at V and 4 bases at J, with 8 bases between the two ends. Here the CDR3 reads CASSLGVRYNEQFF. The CDR3 coding sequence is TGCGCCAGCAGCTTGGGAGTGCGGTACAATGAGCAGTTCTTC. Complete variable domain (other parts from reference TRBV5-1 and TRBJ2-1): KAGVTQTPRYLIKTRGQQVTLSCSPISGHRSVSWYQQTPGQGLQFLFEYFSETQRNKGNFPGRFSGRQFSNSRSEMNVSTLELGDSALYLCASSLGVRYNEQFFGPGTRLTVL.

This clone was observed a few times. This chain links TRBV18 with TRBJ2-2; D ambiguous. This CDR3 has 15 amino acids. Germline V lookup: CDR1 KGHSH, CDR2 LQKENI. The V end lost 3 bases, the J end lost 3 bases, and 11 bases lay between the germline ends. Here the CDR3 reads CASSPIFSDTGELFF. In nucleotides, the CDR3 is TGTGCCAGCTCACCGATTTTCAGCGACACCGGGGAGCTGTTTTTT.

The chain is built from TRBV29-1 and TRBJ2-3; D is undetermined. Trimming removed 4 bases at V and 5 bases at J, with 7 bases between. The CDR3 contains 11 residues. Germline V CDR1 and CDR2: SQVTM, ANQGSEA. This CDR3 reads CSVAREDTQYF. The DNA for the CDR3 is TGCAGCGTTGCCCGAGAAGATACGCAGTATTTT.

This clone came up a few times. V is TRBV29-1 and J is TRBJ2-1; tentatively, D is TRBD2 (6 bases). Trimming took 1 base from V and 4 from J, leaving 11 bases between them. Germline V lookup: CDR1 SQVTM, CDR2 ANQGSEA. This CDR3 region has 14 residues. This CDR3 is CSVEGDFRYNEQFF. DNA for the CDR3: TGCAGCGTTGAAGGGGACTTTCGATACAATGAGCAGTTCTTC.

The chain carries TRBV9 and TRBJ2-7; D perhaps matches TRBD1 (6 bases). Per germline, CDR1 SGDLS and CDR2 YYNGEE. The CDR3 sequence is 14 residues long. V lost 1 base to trimming and J lost 3 bases, with 11 bases between them. The DNA of the CDR3 is TGTGCCAGCAGCGTATCCACAGGGTTCTACGAGCAGTACTTC. Residues: CASSVSTGFYEQYF.

This chain connects TRBV13 to TRBJ2-5; 7 positions agree with TRBD1. Losses at the gene ends were 4 bases for V and 2 bases for J; bases not matched to a gene: 7. The CDR3 contains 15 residues. The germline CDR1 and CDR2 sequences are PRHDT and FYEKMQ (reference sequence). The CDR3 DNA follows: TGTGCCAGCAGCTGGGGACAGATAACGCAAGAGACCCAGTACTTC. It encodes CASSWGQITQETQYF.

This clone came up a few times. The V and J genes are TRBV6-6 and TRBJ2-7; 7 bases align to TRBD1. Germline CDR1 is MNHNY and CDR2 is SVGAGI (reference sequence). CDR3 size: 13 residues. The V gene end was trimmed by 6 bases and the J gene end by 7 bases; junction bases not matched to a gene: 9. CDR3 sequence: CASRVRTGGEQYF. In DNA, the CDR3 is TGTGCCAGCAGGGTCAGGACAGGTGGGGAGCAGTACTTC.

CDR3 in amino acids: CAWSVPLRRGEQFF. CDR3 coding DNA: TGTGCCTGGAGTGTACCCCTGCGCCGCGGAGAGCAGTTCTTC. The gene calls are TRBV30 and TRBJ2-1; no definite D call. The V gene lost 0 bases and the J gene lost 10 bases, with 16 bases spanning the gap. The CDR3 spans 14 residues. Germline V gene data show CDR1 as GTSNPN and CDR2 as SVGIG (reference sequence).

This clone was seen only a few times. This chain connects TRBV5-6 to TRBJ2-1; D uncertain. With 0 bases removed from V and 1 base from J, the gap between germline ends came to 11 bases. The CDR3 loop spans 16 amino acids. Looked up from germline, CDR1 is SGHDT and CDR2 is YYEEEE. CDR3 DNA: TGTGCCAGCAGCTTGGTTTCAGCGAGGTCCTACAATGAGCAGTTCTTC. Its translation is CASSLVSARSYNEQFF.

On this clone: The sample contains more than one DNA sequence encoding this CDR3. The V gene is TRBV6-6, the J gene TRBJ1-2; D gene unclear. V was trimmed by 4 bases and J by 5 bases, leaving 5 bases between them. Germline V gives CDR1 MNHNY, CDR2 SVGAGI (reference sequence). The length of the CDR3 is 11 residues. The DNA of the CDR3 is TGTGCCAGCAGTTCAGGATATGGCTACACCTTC. As protein: CASSSGYGYTF.

A few counts support this clone. The chain combines TRBV5-4 with TRBJ2-5; tentatively, D is TRBD2 (6 bases). Germline CDR1 reads SGHNT; CDR2 reads YYREEE (reference sequence). This CDR3 is built from 14 residues. Trimming removed 0 bases from V and 11 bases from J, with 17 bases in between. The CDR3 reads CASSLAGVPREQYF. CDR3 DNA: TGTGCCAGCAGCTTGGCGGGAGTTCCTCGGGAGCAGTACTTC.

There are a few counts of this clone. An end of the junction differs from the germline gene, which may be a read error. The gene calls are TRBV20-1 and TRBJ2-1; D is possibly TRBD2 (6 bases). Germline V lookup: CDR1 DFQATT, CDR2 SNEGSKA (reference sequence). The CDR3 contains 11 residues. The CDR3 coding sequence is TGCAGTGCTGGACCTAGCGTTTGGACGGTCTTC. As protein: CSAGPSVWTVF.